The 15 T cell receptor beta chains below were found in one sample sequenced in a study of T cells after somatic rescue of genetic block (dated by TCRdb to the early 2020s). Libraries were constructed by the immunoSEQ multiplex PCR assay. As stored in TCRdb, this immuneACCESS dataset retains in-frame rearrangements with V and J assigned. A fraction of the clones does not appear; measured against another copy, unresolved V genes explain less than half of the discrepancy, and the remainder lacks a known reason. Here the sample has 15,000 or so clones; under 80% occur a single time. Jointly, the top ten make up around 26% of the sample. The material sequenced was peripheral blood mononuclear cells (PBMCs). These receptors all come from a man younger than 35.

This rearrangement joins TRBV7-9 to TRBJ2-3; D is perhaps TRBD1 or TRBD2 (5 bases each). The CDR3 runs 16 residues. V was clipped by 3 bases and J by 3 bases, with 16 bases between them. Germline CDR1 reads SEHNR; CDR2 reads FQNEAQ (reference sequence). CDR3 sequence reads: CASSFSGTRRTDTQYF. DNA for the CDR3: TGTGCCAGCAGCTTCTCCGGGACCCGGAGGACAGATACGCAGTATTTT.

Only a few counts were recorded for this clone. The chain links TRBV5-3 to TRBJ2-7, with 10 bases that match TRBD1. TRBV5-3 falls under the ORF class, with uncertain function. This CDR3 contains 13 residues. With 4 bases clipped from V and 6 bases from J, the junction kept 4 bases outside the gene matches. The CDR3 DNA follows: TGTGCCAGAAGCGTAGACAGGGGGCGCGAGCAGTACTTC. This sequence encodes CARSVDRGREQYF.

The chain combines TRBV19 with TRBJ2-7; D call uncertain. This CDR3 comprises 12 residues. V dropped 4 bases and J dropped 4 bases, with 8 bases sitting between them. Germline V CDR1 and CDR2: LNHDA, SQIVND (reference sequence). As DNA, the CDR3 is TGTGCCAGTAGTAGTGCGGTTTACGAGCAGTACTTC. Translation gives CASSSAVYEQYF. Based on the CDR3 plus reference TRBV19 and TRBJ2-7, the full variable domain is DGGITQSPKYLFRKEGQNVTLSCEQNLNHDAMYWYRQDPGQGLRLIYYSQIVNDFQKGDIAEGYSVSREKKESFPLTVTSAQKNPTAFYLCASSSAVYEQYFGPGTRLTVT.

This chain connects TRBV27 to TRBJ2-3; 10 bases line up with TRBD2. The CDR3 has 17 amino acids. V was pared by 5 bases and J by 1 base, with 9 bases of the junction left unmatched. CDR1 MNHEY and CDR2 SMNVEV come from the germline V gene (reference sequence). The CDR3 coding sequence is TGTGCCAGCAGTGCACCAAGAACTAGCGGGGGCACAGATACGCAGTATTTT. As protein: CASSAPRTSGGTDTQYF.

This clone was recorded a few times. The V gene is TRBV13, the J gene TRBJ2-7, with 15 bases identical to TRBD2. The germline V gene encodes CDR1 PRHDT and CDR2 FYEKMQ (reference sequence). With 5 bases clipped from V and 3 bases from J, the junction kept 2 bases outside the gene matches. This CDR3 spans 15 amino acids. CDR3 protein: CASSPGLAGGYEQYF. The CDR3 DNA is TGTGCCAGCAGCCCGGGACTAGCGGGGGGCTACGAGCAGTACTTC. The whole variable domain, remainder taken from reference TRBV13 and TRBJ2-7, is AAGVIQSPRHLIKEKRETATLKCYPIPRHDTVYWYQQGPGQDPQFLISFYEKMQSDKGSIPDRFSAQQFSDYHSELNMSSLELGDSALYFCASSPGLAGGYEQYFGPGTRLTVT.

The CDR3 DNA sequence: TGTGCCATCAGTTTGACAGGGGGATATCAGCCCCAGCATTTT. It encodes CAISLTGGYQPQHF. The chain recombines TRBV10-3 with TRBJ1-5; 9 bases map to TRBD1. The junction had 4 bases not matched to a gene; V was cut back by 5 bases and J by 5 bases. Germline values: CDR1 ENHRY, CDR2 SYGVKD. The CDR3 has 14 amino acids.

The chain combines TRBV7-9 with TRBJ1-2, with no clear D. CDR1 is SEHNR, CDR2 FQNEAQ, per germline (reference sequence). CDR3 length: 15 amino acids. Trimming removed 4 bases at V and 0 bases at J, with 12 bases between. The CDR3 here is CASSSRRYANYGYTF. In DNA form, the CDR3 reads TGTGCCAGCAGCTCCCGGCGGTACGCTAACTATGGCTACACCTTC.

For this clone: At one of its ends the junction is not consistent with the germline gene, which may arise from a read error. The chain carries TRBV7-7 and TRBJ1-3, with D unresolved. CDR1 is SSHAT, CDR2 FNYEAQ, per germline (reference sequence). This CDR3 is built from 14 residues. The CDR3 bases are TGTGCTAGCAGCCTAAACGAGGCGTCTGAACCCATATATTTT. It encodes CASSLNEASEPIYF.

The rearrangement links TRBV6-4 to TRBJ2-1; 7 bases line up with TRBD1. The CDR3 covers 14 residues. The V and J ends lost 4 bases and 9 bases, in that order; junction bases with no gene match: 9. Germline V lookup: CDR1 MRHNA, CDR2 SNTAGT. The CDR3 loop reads CASSVGTGVGEQFF. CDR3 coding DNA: TGTGCCAGCAGTGTGGGAACAGGGGTTGGTGAGCAGTTCTTC.

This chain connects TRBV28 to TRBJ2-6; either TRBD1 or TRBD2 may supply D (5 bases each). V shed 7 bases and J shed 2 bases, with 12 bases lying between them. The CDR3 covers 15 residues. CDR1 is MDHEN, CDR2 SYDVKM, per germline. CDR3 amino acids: CASTSRGAGANVLTF. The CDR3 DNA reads TGTGCCAGCACTTCGAGGGGCGCTGGGGCCAACGTCCTGACTTTC. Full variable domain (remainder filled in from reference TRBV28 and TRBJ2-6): DVKVTQSSRYLVKRTGEKVFLECVQDMDHENMFWYRQDPGLGLRLIYFSYDVKMKEKGDIPEGYSVSREKKERFSLILESASTNQTSMYLCASTSRGAGANVLTFGAGSRLTVL.

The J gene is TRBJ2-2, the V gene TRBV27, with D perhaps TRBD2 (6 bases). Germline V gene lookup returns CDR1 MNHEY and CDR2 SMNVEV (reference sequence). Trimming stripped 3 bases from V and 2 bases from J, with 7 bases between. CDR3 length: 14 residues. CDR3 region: CASSFGGNTGELFF. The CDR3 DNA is TGTGCCAGCAGTTTCGGGGGAAACACCGGGGAGCTGTTTTTT.

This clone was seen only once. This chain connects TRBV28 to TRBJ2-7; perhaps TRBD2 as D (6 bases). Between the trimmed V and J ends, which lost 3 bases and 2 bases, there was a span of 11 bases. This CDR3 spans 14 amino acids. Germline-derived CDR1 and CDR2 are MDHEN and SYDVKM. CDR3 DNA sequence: TGTGCCAGCAGTTTGGGGGGAATCCCCTACGAGCAGTACTTC. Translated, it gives CASSLGGIPYEQYF.

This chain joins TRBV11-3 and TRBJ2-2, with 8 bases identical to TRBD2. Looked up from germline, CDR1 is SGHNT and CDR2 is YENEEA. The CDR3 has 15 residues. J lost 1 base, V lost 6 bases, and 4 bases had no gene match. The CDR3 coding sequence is TGTGCCAGCAGAAGCGGGAGAGGGAACACCGGGGAGCTGTTTTTT. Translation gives CASRSGRGNTGELFF.

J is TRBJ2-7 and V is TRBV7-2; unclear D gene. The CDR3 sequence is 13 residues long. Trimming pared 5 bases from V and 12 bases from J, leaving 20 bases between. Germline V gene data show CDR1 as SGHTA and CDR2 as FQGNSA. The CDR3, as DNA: TGTGCCAGCAGCATAAACCGGGTCCTCAGGCTGTACTTC. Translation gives CASSINRVLRLYF.

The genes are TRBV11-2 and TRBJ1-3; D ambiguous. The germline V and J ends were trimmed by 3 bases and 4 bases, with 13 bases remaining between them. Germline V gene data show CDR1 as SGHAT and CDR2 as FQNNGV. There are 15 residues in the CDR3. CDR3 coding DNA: TGTGCCAGCAGCTTTCCATGGGCCGGGGGAAACACCATATATTTT. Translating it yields CASSFPWAGGNTIYF.